The present TCR beta chain was sequenced within a study of a mutant IDH1 vaccine in newly diagnosed glioma. On this clone: The antigen is not known.

Sample time point: week 35, safety follow-up. Each dose of the vaccine consisted of 300 ug of mutant IDH1 20-mer peptide, with topical imiquimod. Produced via immunoSEQ multiplex PCR; TCRdb's table is partial and in-frame only. The sample contains around 60,000 clones, roughly four fifths of which appear only once. Germline assignment: CDR1 SGHVS and CDR2 FNYEAQ. The CDR3 runs 16 residues. Trimming took 5 bases from V and 3 from J; bases not matched to a gene: 11. The clonotype comes from a man aged 35 to 55 with glioma. Sequencing was performed on PBMCs, taken from a glioma patient whose treatment included an IDH1 peptide vaccine. The J gene is TRBJ2-3, the V gene TRBV7-6, with 7 bases lining up with TRBD1. In DNA form, the CDR3 reads TGTGCCAGCAGCCTCCCAACTTTGACAGGGACAGATACGCAGTATTTT. Translating it yields CASSLPTLTGTDTQYF.